This T cell receptor (beta chain) was captured by sequencing in a study of neurological immune-mediated disorders. The CDR3 covers 15 residues. The V gene's germline CDR1 is SGHRS and CDR2 YFSETQ. Between the trimmed V and J ends, which lost 4 bases and 7 bases, there was a span of 18 bases. Stated time point: longitudinal time-point 2. In TCRdb, the 5' RACE reads were re-called with MiXCR into one record per CDR3 protein. The table includes 84,000 or so distinct CDR3 sequences, about 12% detected once. This clonotype was counted ten times or more. The chain employs TRBV5-1 and TRBJ2-1; D is unresolved. This TCR came from a female donor with HTLV-1-associated myelopathy (HAM/TSP). The sequencing input was PBMCs. CDR3 loop: CASSASRWLGNEQFF. DNA of the CDR3: TGCGCCAGCAGCGCAAGCAGGTGGTTGGGGAATGAGCAGTTCTTC.